This T cell receptor beta chain came from a study of blood T cells in healthy people across ages. Through a sample-barcoded 5' primer and a J-beta primer mix, a second PCR was run for roughly 7 to 12 cycles. TCRdb re-called the 5' RACE reads through MiXCR, storing one row per CDR3 protein. Counted here are about 1.7 million distinct CDR3 sequences, roughly 27% occurring once; the ten biggest clones make up over 7%. This clonotype was seen a handful of times. Sequencing input: blood. The TCR sequence derives from a woman aged 30 to 39 in good health.

The CDR3 region has the DNA TGCGCCAGCAGCAGACTACAGGGGATGGCGACTAATGAAAAACTGTTTTTT. Amino acid sequence: CASSRLQGMATNEKLFF. The gene calls are TRBV4-1 and TRBJ1-4; 7 positions agree with TRBD1. V was pared by 5 bases and J by 2 bases, with 11 bases of the junction left unmatched. The CDR3 extends over 17 amino acids. Per germline, CDR1 MGHRA and CDR2 YSYEKL.